The 9 T cell receptor beta chains reported below all come from one sample, sequenced in a study of radiation and T cells in renal cell carcinoma. Sequencing used immunoSEQ multiplex PCR; TCRdb keeps in-frame clones, though not all of them. Of approximately 150,000 clones listed, around four fifths are singletons. Time point reported: baseline pretreatment blood. Treatment described: 15 Gy SBRT to primary tumor, nephrectomy 4 weeks later. The source material was blood, sampled from a patient whose treatment included radiotherapy and nephrectomy. These receptors all stem from a woman between 50 and 59 years old with renal cell carcinoma.

The rearrangement links TRBV2 to TRBJ2-7; 9 bases align to TRBD2. This CDR3 region has 15 residues. V shed 6 bases and J 3 bases; nucleotides not matched to a gene: 9. In germline, CDR1 is SNHLY, CDR2 FYNNEI. DNA for the CDR3: TGTGCCAGCAGACCCCTAGCGGGAATGGTCTACGAGCAGTACTTC. This codes for CASRPLAGMVYEQYF.

V and J are TRBV10-2 and TRBJ2-3; TRBD2 agrees at 14 bases. Germline-derived CDR1 and CDR2 are WSHSY and SAAADI. The CDR3 has 17 residues. The ends lost 7 bases at V and 1 base at J; junction bases unmatched: 7. The CDR3 coding sequence is TGCGCCAGCACCAAGATGGGACTAGCGGGGGGCACAGATACGCAGTATTTT. Translating gives CASTKMGLAGGTDTQYF.

This chain uses TRBV6-5 with TRBJ1-5, with no clear D. The CDR3 has 15 amino acids. Trimming left V 5 bases short and J 1 base short, with 12 bases between. CDR1 and CDR2 from the germline V gene are MNHEY and SVGAGI. CDR3 in DNA: TGTGCCAGCAGTCCCGGTTGGCAAAGCAATCAGCCCCAGCATTTT. This codes for CASSPGWQSNQPQHF.

This rearrangement joins TRBV10-3 to TRBJ2-7; 12 bases fit TRBD2. Trimming removed 2 bases from V and 0 bases from J; junction bases left unmatched: 8. Germline V gives CDR1 ENHRY, CDR2 SYGVKD. CDR3 length: 18 amino acids. The CDR3 sequence is CAISEQLAGGWGSYEQYF. CDR3 DNA sequence: TGTGCCATCAGTGAGCAACTAGCGGGGGGCTGGGGCTCCTACGAGCAGTACTTC.

This sequence joins TRBV6-5 and TRBJ1-2; D gene uncertain. CDR3 length equals 14 residues. V lost 0 bases to trimming and J lost 4 bases, with 9 bases between them. CDR1 MNHEY and CDR2 SVGAGI come from the germline V gene. CDR3 sequence: CASSYSIGPYGYTF. The CDR3 bases are TGTGCCAGCAGTTACTCGATCGGCCCCTATGGCTACACCTTC.

This rearrangement joins TRBV18 to TRBJ2-5; TRBD2 matches 13 bases. The CDR3 covers 15 residues. V was pared by 4 bases and J by 2 bases, with 1 base of the junction left unmatched. Germline CDR1 KGHSH, CDR2 LQKENI. The CDR3 DNA is TGTGCCAGCTCACAGGGACTAGCGGGGCAAGAGACCCAGTACTTC. It is translated as CASSQGLAGQETQYF.

The chain recombines TRBV4-1 with TRBJ2-3; D is unresolved. Trimming removed 8 bases from V and 0 bases from J, with 15 bases in between. This CDR3 region has 15 residues. Germline CDR1 reads MGHRA; CDR2 reads YSYEKL. The CDR3: CASQPPGPSTDTQYF. The CDR3 DNA is TGCGCCAGCCAACCTCCCGGGCCCAGCACAGATACGCAGTATTTT.

DNA for the CDR3: TGTGCCAGCAGTTCGAGATACAGGGACACTGAAGCTTTCTTT. Encoded protein: CASSSRYRDTEAFF. The gene calls are TRBV28 and TRBJ1-1; possible D gene TRBD1, 6 bases. Germline values: CDR1 MDHEN, CDR2 SYDVKM. V was cut by 4 bases and J by 3 bases, with 12 bases left in between. The length of the CDR3 is 14 residues.

The V and J genes are TRBV2 and TRBJ2-1; a possible D gene is TRBD1 (5 bases). The V end was cut by 5 bases, the J end by 1 base, with 9 bases between. This CDR3 region has 14 residues. Germline-derived CDR1 and CDR2 are SNHLY and FYNNEI. CDR3 bases: TGTGCCAGCAGTAACAGGATTTCCTACAATGAGCAGTTCTTC. This codes for CASSNRISYNEQFF.